Sequencing of this T cell receptor (beta chain) was carried out in a study of cytomegalovirus exposure and HLA in healthy donors. Study findings and constraints: Researchers counted roughly 150 TCR beta chains as cytomegalovirus-associated.

Trimming cost V 4 bases and J 4 bases, with 9 bases left between them. The V gene's germline CDR1 is GTSNPN and CDR2 SVGIG (reference sequence). This CDR3 has 12 residues. A remark on this clone: Its specificity is not known.

PCR amplification relied on 60 Vbeta primers (plus 13 Jbeta primers). Using immunoSEQ multiplex PCR, the repertoire was profiled, and TCRdb retains in-frame clones only, with some absent. Among roughly 130,000 clones listed, 79% were seen once. V and J are TRBV30 and TRBJ2-3; TRBD1 is a possible D gene (5 bases). Sequenced material: PBMCs. This receptor was taken from a female donor in good health and CMV-seronegative. The CDR3 DNA is TGTGCCTGGACCTCAGGGTCAGATACGCAGTATTTT. Its translation is CAWTSGSDTQYF.